The 7 T cell receptor beta chains below were found in one sample sequenced in a study of blood T cells in healthy people across ages. With a J-beta primer mix and a sample-barcoded 5' primer, a second PCR ran 7 to 11 cycles. MiXCR, applied by TCRdb to the 5' RACE reads, yields one record per CDR3 protein. The data contain some 940,000 distinct CDR3 sequences, 25% to 35% of them singletons. These data also formed part of another study, on T cells of mothers and their children.

Input material: blood. The origin of the receptors is a woman between 40 and 55 years old in good health.

This chain links TRBV29-1 with TRBJ2-3, with D possibly called TRBD1 or TRBD2 (5 bases each). The germline gives CDR1 SQVTM, CDR2 ANQGSEA. The germline V and J ends were trimmed by 4 bases and 2 bases, with 10 bases remaining between them. CDR3 size: 13 residues. CDR3 protein: CSVVEGNTDTQYF. CDR3 DNA: TGCAGCGTTGTTGAGGGGAACACAGATACGCAGTATTTT.

The V and J genes are TRBV2 and TRBJ1-2; TRBD1 matches 9 bases. The CDR3 is 15 amino acids. CDR1 is SNHLY, CDR2 FYNNEI, per germline. The V gene end was trimmed by 2 bases and the J gene end by 4 bases; junction bases not matched to a gene: 5. In DNA, the CDR3 is TGTGCCAGCAGTGAATCGACAGGGGGGGGCTATGGCTACACCTTC. Translation: CASSESTGGGYGYTF.

This clonotype was observed a handful of times. The J gene is TRBJ1-2, the V gene TRBV12-3 or TRBV12-4, with 7 nucleotides matching TRBD1. Trimming at V came to 5 bases and at J to 8 bases, leaving 8 bases not matched to a gene. The CDR3 is 13 amino acids. CDR3 amino acids: CASSVWDSQGYTF. The CDR3 nucleotides are TGTGCCAGCAGTGTGTGGGACAGCCAGGGCTACACCTTC.

This chain connects TRBV28 to TRBJ2-6; D might be TRBD2 (5 bases). Deletions cut 8 bases from V and 4 bases from J, with 18 bases between. CDR1 MDHEN and CDR2 SYDVKM come from the germline V gene. This CDR3 contains 16 residues. This CDR3 reads CASGLGLGSGANVLTF. The CDR3 DNA sequence: TGTGCCAGCGGACTTGGCTTGGGGAGCGGGGCCAACGTCCTGACTTTC.

In its sample, this clonotype was seen a few times. In nucleotides, the CDR3 is TGTGCCAGCAGCTTGAGGGCTAGCATCGGATGGGGGCAAGAGACCCAGTACTTC. Translation: CASSLRASIGWGQETQYF. V is TRBV5-4 and J is TRBJ2-5; the D call may be TRBD1 or TRBD2 (5 bases each). Germline lookup yields CDR1 SGHNT and CDR2 YYREEE (reference sequence). The CDR3 length is 18 residues. V dropped 1 base and J dropped 2 bases, with 21 bases sitting between them.

The table lists this clonotype with many counts. V gene TRBV10-3 combines with J gene TRBJ2-7, with unresolved D. CDR1 ENHRY and CDR2 SYGVKD come from the germline V gene. The CDR3 totals 13 residues. V was cut by 6 bases and J by 0 bases, with 9 bases left in between. CDR3 residues: CAIRTDTSYEQYF. CDR3 nucleotides: TGTGCCATCAGAACTGACACCTCCTACGAGCAGTACTTC.

As to this clonotype: This may come from a read error, since a much larger clone is one base off. This chain connects TRBV7-9 to TRBJ2-7; maybe TRBD1 (5 bases). Germline CDR1 SEHNR, CDR2 FQNEAQ (reference sequence). This CDR3 spans 16 amino acids. The V gene lost 7 bases and the J gene lost 7 bases, with 26 bases spanning the gap. The CDR3, as DNA: TGTGCCAGCACCTCCTTCCAGGAAAATTGGGGCAATGAGCAGTACTTC. Amino acids: CASTSFQENWGNEQYF.